The 19 T cell receptor beta chains below were found in one sample sequenced in a study of blood T cell repertoires in COVID-19. TCRdb keeps only in-frame clones here, not all; method: immunoSEQ multiplex PCR. Counted here are around 180,000 clones, less than 85% occurring once; the ten biggest clones make up less than 15%. The specimen was PBMCs or T cells enriched from blood (not recorded which). These receptors originate from a man aged 50 to 59 who had recovered from COVID-19.

This chain connects TRBV7-2 to TRBJ1-2, with a weak D call TRBD1 (6 bases). This CDR3 spans 14 amino acids. The germline gives CDR1 SGHTA, CDR2 FQGNSA. Trimming left V 5 bases short and J 0 bases short, with 10 bases between. The CDR3 DNA follows: TGTGCCAGCAGCCGGAGGACAGCTAACTATGGCTACACCTTC. Protein product: CASSRRTANYGYTF.

The CDR3 loop reads CASSPRPRLAGGPTVWTQYF. CDR3 coding DNA: TGTGCCAGCAGCCCGCGACCCCGACTAGCGGGGGGCCCCACTGTGTGGACCCAGTACTTC. The V and J genes are TRBV3-1 (or the pseudogene TRBV3-2) and TRBJ2-5; 13 positions agree with TRBD2. From germline, CDR1 is LGHDT and CDR2 YNNKEL (reference sequence). The V segment lost 4 bases and the J segment 7 bases; nucleotides outside the gene matches: 21. This CDR3 is built from 20 residues.

The chain employs TRBV19 and TRBJ1-2; 7 bases match TRBD1. The CDR3 has 16 residues. V was clipped by 5 bases and J by 0 bases; unmatched bases: 9. Germline CDR1 is LNHDA and CDR2 is SQIVND (reference sequence). CDR3 sequence reads: CASSPPDRDPNYGYTF. As DNA, the CDR3 is TGTGCCAGTAGTCCCCCCGACAGGGACCCTAACTATGGCTACACCTTC.

The chain couples TRBV7-3 to TRBJ2-2; possible D gene TRBD2, 5 bases. The CDR3 covers 15 residues. Between the trimmed V and J ends, which lost 3 bases and 5 bases, there was a span of 13 bases. Germline V lookup: CDR1 SGHTA, CDR2 FQGTGA. The CDR3 nucleotides read TGTGCCAGCAGCTTGGTAGGGCCGGGGACCGGGGAGCTGTTTTTT. Protein: CASSLVGPGTGELFF.

The V gene is TRBV5-1, the J gene TRBJ2-3; 10 positions agree with TRBD2. This CDR3 comprises 17 residues. Germline V gene sequence: CDR1 SGHRS, CDR2 YFSETQ. After removal of 4 bases from V and 0 bases from J, the junction contained 8 bases not matched to a gene. The CDR3 is CASSPNPSGSSTDTQYF. The CDR3 DNA reads as TGCGCCAGCAGCCCGAACCCTAGCGGGAGTAGCACAGATACGCAGTATTTT.

In this sample, this clone turned up a few times. The chain employs TRBV5-1 and TRBJ2-7, with a weak D call TRBD1 (6 bases). Germline CDR1 and CDR2: SGHRS and YFSETQ. This CDR3 is 15 amino acids long. Deletions cut 1 base from V and 3 bases from J, with 14 bases between. The CDR3 is CASSLNSGVIYEQYF. CDR3 nucleotides: TGCGCCAGCAGCTTGAACTCAGGGGTTATCTACGAGCAGTACTTC.

This chain joins TRBV27 and TRBJ1-5, with D possibly TRBD1 on 6 matching bases. The V end was cut by 5 bases, the J end by 4 bases, with 15 bases between. The CDR3 sequence is 15 residues long. Germline values: CDR1 MNHEY, CDR2 SMNVEV (reference sequence). CDR3 DNA: TGTGCCAGCAGTGGCACAGGGAATCTGAATCAGCCCCAGCATTTT. This gives the protein CASSGTGNLNQPQHF.

The rearrangement links TRBV5-5 to TRBJ1-4; TRBD1 is a possible D gene (5 bases). Trimming left V 6 bases short and J 7 bases short, with 19 bases between. The CDR3 is made up of 15 amino acids. Per the germline V gene, CDR1 is SGHKS and CDR2 is YYEKEE (reference sequence). CDR3 region: CASTIPGQGGEKLFF. CDR3 bases: TGTGCCAGCACCATTCCGGGGCAGGGAGGTGAAAAACTGTTTTTT.

This sequence joins TRBV11-2 and TRBJ2-4; D is perhaps TRBD1 (7 bases). V was clipped by 4 bases and J by 8 bases, with 15 bases between them. The CDR3 contains 14 residues. The germline V gene encodes CDR1 SGHAT and CDR2 FQNNGV. CDR3 amino acids: CASSSPQGGYIQYF. For the CDR3, the DNA is TGTGCCAGCAGCTCACCCCAGGGGGGATACATTCAGTACTTC.

J is TRBJ2-5 and V is TRBV19; 7 positions agree with TRBD1. With V trimmed by 4 bases and J by 1 base, 12 bases remained unmatched. The CDR3 length is 17 residues. The germline gives CDR1 LNHDA, CDR2 SQIVND (reference sequence). The CDR3 sequence is CASSTYFGTVVQETQYF. CDR3 nucleotide sequence: TGTGCCAGTAGTACCTATTTCGGGACAGTAGTCCAAGAGACCCAGTACTTC.

CDR3 sequence (DNA): TGTGCCAGCAGCCAAGCTGTGGGCTATAGCACAGATACGCAGTATTTT. Protein sequence: CASSQAVGYSTDTQYF. The chain recombines TRBV4-2 with TRBJ2-3; D is ambiguous. In germline, CDR1 is LGHNA, CDR2 YNFKEQ. V was clipped by 1 base and J by 0 bases, with 11 bases between them. This CDR3 comprises 16 residues.

This clone appeared a single time. The rearrangement joins TRBV3-1 (or the pseudogene TRBV3-2) to TRBJ2-5; the match to TRBD1 covers 7 bases. The CDR3 runs 19 residues. Trimming took 4 bases from V and 4 from J; bases not matched to a gene: 21. Looked up from germline, CDR1 is LGHDT and CDR2 is YNNKEL (reference sequence). The CDR3: CASSLARVNRQGGGETQYF. CDR3 sequence (DNA): TGTGCCAGCAGCCTCGCCCGTGTGAACCGACAAGGGGGCGGAGAGACCCAGTACTTC.

The CDR3 sequence is CAWSSSGTVNQPQHF. The CDR3 bases are TGTGCCTGGAGTTCTTCCGGGACAGTCAATCAGCCCCAGCATTTT. The chain is built from TRBV30 and TRBJ1-5; TRBD1 matches at 7 bases. There are 15 residues in the CDR3. CDR1 is GTSNPN, CDR2 SVGIG, per germline (reference sequence). Unmatched junction bases numbered 7, after V lost 2 bases and J lost 3 bases.

J is TRBJ1-1 and V is TRBV3-1 (or the pseudogene TRBV3-2); no reliable D call. Germline lookup yields CDR1 LGHDT and CDR2 YNNKEL (reference sequence). This CDR3 is built from 9 residues. V lost 8 bases, J lost 9 bases, and 7 bases lay in between. CDR3: CASAIKAFF. In nucleotides, the CDR3 is TGTGCCAGCGCTATAAAAGCTTTCTTT.

The chain joins TRBV6-1 to TRBJ1-1; D might be TRBD1 (6 bases). Trimming removed 9 bases from V and 1 base from J, with 12 bases in between. The CDR3 runs to 13 residues. CDR1 and CDR2 (germline): MNHNS, SASEGT. This chain's CDR3 is CASAEGQNTEAFF. CDR3 bases: TGTGCCAGTGCCGAGGGACAGAACACTGAAGCTTTCTTT.

The rearrangement links TRBV2 to TRBJ2-7; 7 bases agree with TRBD1. The germline V gene encodes CDR1 SNHLY and CDR2 FYNNEI. This CDR3 spans 15 amino acids. V lost 6 bases to trimming and J lost 7 bases; unmatched junction nucleotides: 15. The CDR3 sequence is CASSVLTGIPREQYF. CDR3 sequence (DNA): TGTGCCAGCAGCGTACTGACAGGGATCCCCCGGGAGCAGTACTTC.

This clone was observed a handful of times. The rearrangement joins TRBV18 to TRBJ2-3, with D tentatively TRBD2 (6 bases). V lost 2 bases, J lost 0 bases, and 12 bases lay in between. The CDR3 covers 16 residues. Germline loops: CDR1 KGHSH, CDR2 LQKENI. This CDR3 is CASSPTERVSTDTQYF. In nucleotides, the CDR3 is TGTGCCAGCTCACCAACCGAGCGGGTTAGCACAGATACGCAGTATTTT. Supplemented by reference TRBV18 and TRBJ2-3, the full variable domain reads NAGVMQNPRHLVRRRGQEARLRCSPMKGHSHVYWYRQLPEEGLKFMVYLQKENIIDESGMPKERFSAEFPKEGPSILRIQQVVRGDSAAYFCASSPTERVSTDTQYFGPGTRLTVL.

The V and J genes are TRBV6-1 and TRBJ2-3, with 9 bases fitting TRBD1. The length of the CDR3 is 16 residues. With V trimmed by 4 bases and J by 2 bases, 7 bases remained unmatched. The germline V gene encodes CDR1 MNHNS and CDR2 SASEGT. CDR3 DNA: TGTGCCAGCAGTGCCCGACAGGGGGGGGTCACAGATACGCAGTATTTT. The encoded protein is CASSARQGGVTDTQYF.

The chain is built from TRBV5-1 and TRBJ2-2; 7 positions match TRBD1. V lost 0 bases and J lost 5; bases outside the gene matches: 7. From germline, CDR1 is SGHRS and CDR2 YFSETQ. The CDR3 totals 16 residues. CDR3 in DNA: TGCGCCAGCAGCTTGGGCCCGGGGACAGATACCGGGGAGCTGTTTTTT. Translation gives CASSLGPGTDTGELFF.